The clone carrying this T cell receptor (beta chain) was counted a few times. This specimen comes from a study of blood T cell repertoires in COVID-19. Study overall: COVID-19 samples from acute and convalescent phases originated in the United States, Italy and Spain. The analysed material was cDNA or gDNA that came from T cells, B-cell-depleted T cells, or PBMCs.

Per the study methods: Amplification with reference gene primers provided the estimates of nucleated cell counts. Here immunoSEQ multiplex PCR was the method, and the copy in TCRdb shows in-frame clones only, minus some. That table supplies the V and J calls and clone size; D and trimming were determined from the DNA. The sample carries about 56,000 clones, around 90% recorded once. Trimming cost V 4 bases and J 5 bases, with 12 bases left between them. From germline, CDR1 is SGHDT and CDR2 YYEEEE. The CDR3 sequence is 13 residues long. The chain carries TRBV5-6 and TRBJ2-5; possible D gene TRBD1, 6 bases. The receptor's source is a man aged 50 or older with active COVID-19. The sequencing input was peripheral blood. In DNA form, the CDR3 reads TGTGCCAGCAGCCGAGTTAGGGGGGAGACCCAGTACTTC. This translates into CASSRVRGETQYF.